This T cell receptor (beta chain) was recorded in a study of regulatory T cells in long-lasting Graves disease. Germline lookup yields CDR1 MNHNS and CDR2 SASEGT. This CDR3 is built from 11 residues. V was clipped by 9 bases and J by 4 bases, with 8 bases between them. Time point noted: newly diagnosed GD, antithyroid drugs for less than 3 months. From RNA extracted from PBMCs, the TCR library was made. This clonotype was recorded many times. Assembly of TCR beta libraries relied on iRepertoire HTBI primers together with Arm-PCR of CDR3 regions. TCRdb reprocessed the multiplex PCR reads with MiXCR, giving one entry per CDR3 protein. The data contain under 700,000 distinct CDR3 sequences, around 16% of them singletons. The same sample was also studied in work on T cells in Graves' hyperthyroidism and ophthalmopathy. That report notes: Together with thyroid ultrasound, orbital computed tomography, serum thyroxine and TRAb, clinical symptoms were used for diagnoses.

V gene TRBV6-1 combines with J gene TRBJ2-3, with D unclear. This receptor was identified in a middle-aged woman with Graves disease. Specimen: peripheral blood mononuclear cells (PBMCs), collected at new diagnosis, from a patient treated with antithyroid drugs. The DNA for the CDR3 is TGTGCCAGTCGCCTGCCAGATACGCAGTATTTT. It yields the protein CASRLPDTQYF.